Below, 29 T cell receptor beta chains from the same sample are listed, as sequenced in a study of shared clonotypes between healthy human individuals. This table comes from immunoSEQ multiplex PCR, and its TCRdb copy is limited to in-frame clones, with some not included. The sample consists of over a million clones, approximately 80% of them appearing once. Sequencing was done on a sample of memory CD4+ T cells from PBMCs. The subset here: CD45RA-negative fraction. All receptors derive from a man between 18 and 35 years old in good health. Some clones in this sample may be carry-over from other donors' samples.

In its sample, this clone was seen once. J is TRBJ2-2 and V is TRBV4-2, with 11 bases matching TRBD2. Germline CDR1 reads LGHNA; CDR2 reads YNFKEQ. V was clipped by 2 bases and J by 5 bases; unmatched bases: 10. CDR3 length: 18 residues. The CDR3 region has the DNA TGTGCCAGCAGCCAAATTGACCTAGCGGGAGGTTTGACCGGGGAGCTGTTTTTT. This codes for CASSQIDLAGGLTGELFF.

This chain joins TRBV29-1 and TRBJ2-2; 8 bases match TRBD1. This CDR3 spans 15 amino acids. Per the germline V gene, CDR1 is SQVTM and CDR2 is ANQGSEA. Trimming cost V 4 bases and J 4 bases; bases outside gene matches: 8. CDR3 nucleotide sequence: TGCAGCGTTGGAGGTCAGGGGGCCCTCACCGGGGAGCTGTTTTTT. Protein product: CSVGGQGALTGELFF.

The chain couples TRBV6-1 to TRBJ2-1, with no clear D. V was shortened by 2 bases and J by 4 bases, with 6 bases between the two germline ends. The CDR3 covers 13 residues. Germline assignment: CDR1 MNHNS and CDR2 SASEGT. Here the CDR3 reads CASSETAYNEQFF. The CDR3 DNA sequence: TGTGCCAGCAGTGAAACAGCTTACAATGAGCAGTTCTTC.

A single count supports this clone. The chain is built from TRBV7-2 and TRBJ2-1; the D gene is possibly TRBD2 (5 bases). The CDR3 covers 17 residues. The germline V gene encodes CDR1 SGHTA and CDR2 FQGNSA. V lost 5 bases and J lost 2, with 19 bases in between. The CDR3 here is CASSRFVGDPPYNEQFF. The CDR3 DNA sequence: TGTGCCAGCAGCCGATTCGTGGGAGACCCCCCCTACAATGAGCAGTTCTTC. The variable domain in full, completed from reference TRBV7-2 and TRBJ2-1, reads GAGVSQSPSNKVTEKGKDVELRCDPISGHTALYWYRQSLGQGLEFLIYFQGNSAPDKSGLPSDRFSAERTGGSVSTLTIQRTQQEDSAVYLCASSRFVGDPPYNEQFFGPGTRLTVL.

The rearrangement joins TRBV27 to TRBJ2-2; no reliable D call. Germline V gene data show CDR1 as MNHEY and CDR2 as SMNVEV (reference sequence). The V and J ends lost 6 bases and 6 bases respectively, with 11 bases between them. This CDR3 contains 13 residues. This CDR3 is CASSSRVAGELFF. The CDR3 DNA reads as TGTGCCAGCAGCTCTCGGGTAGCCGGGGAGCTGTTTTTT.

This clone has just a few counts. This rearrangement joins TRBV11-3 to TRBJ2-5; TRBD1 agrees at 8 bases. Germline V lookup: CDR1 SGHNT, CDR2 YENEEA. The CDR3 runs 16 residues. Trimming at V came to 1 base and at J to 5 bases, leaving 9 bases not matched to a gene. The CDR3 DNA reads TGTGCCAGCAGCTTAGGTCCCAGGGGGCACGGTGAGACCCAGTACTTC. As protein: CASSLGPRGHGETQYF.

The rearrangement uses TRBV5-1 and TRBJ2-3, with D perhaps TRBD1 (6 bases). CDR1 is SGHRS, CDR2 YFSETQ, per germline. The CDR3 consists of 14 residues. V was cut by 4 bases and J by 1 base, with 10 bases left in between. The CDR3 spells CASSGAGGTDTQYF. CDR3 DNA sequence: TGCGCCAGCAGCGGGGCAGGGGGCACAGATACGCAGTATTTT.

V is TRBV7-6 and J is TRBJ2-3; D might be TRBD1 (5 bases). The CDR3 is made up of 15 amino acids. Germline loops: CDR1 SGHVS, CDR2 FNYEAQ. V lost 3 bases and J lost 2, with 12 bases in between. CDR3 region: CASSLGTGNTDTQYF. The CDR3 bases are TGTGCCAGCAGCTTGGGCACAGGCAACACAGATACGCAGTATTTT.

The chain combines TRBV5-1 with TRBJ2-4, with a possible D match to TRBD1 (5 bases). Germline loops: CDR1 SGHRS, CDR2 YFSETQ. This CDR3 spans 14 amino acids. The germline V and J ends were trimmed by 2 bases and 5 bases, with 11 bases remaining between them. CDR3 sequence (DNA): TGCGCCAGCAGCTTAGACAGTTGGCAAAACATTCAGTACTTC. This gives the protein CASSLDSWQNIQYF.

This clone was found once. This rearrangement joins TRBV7-2 to TRBJ2-1, with 8 bases matching TRBD2. The CDR3 has 18 residues. Per germline, CDR1 SGHTA and CDR2 FQGNSA. V lost 2 bases, J lost 9 bases, and 18 bases stayed unmatched. The DNA of the CDR3 is TGTGCCAGCAGCTTATGGGGTCAGCTAGCGGGTAGAGGGGGTGAGCAGTTCTTC. Translating gives CASSLWGQLAGRGGEQFF.

The chain couples TRBV10-3 to TRBJ1-6, with 7 bases matching TRBD1. The CDR3 is made up of 14 amino acids. Germline values: CDR1 ENHRY, CDR2 SYGVKD. V was clipped by 10 bases and J by 10 bases; unmatched bases: 13. The CDR3 reads CATDREGSGSPLHF. DNA of the CDR3: TGTGCCACCGACAGGGAAGGTTCGGGCTCACCCCTCCACTTT.

The chain uses TRBV11-3 and TRBJ2-5; 7 bases match TRBD1. This CDR3 is built from 19 residues. CDR1 is SGHNT, CDR2 YENEEA, per germline. V was clipped by 3 bases and J by 3 bases; unmatched bases: 19. The DNA of the CDR3 is TGTGCCAGCAGCTTGGGCCTTCCTCTGGGACAGCCATCCGAAGAGACCCAGTACTTC. The encoded protein is CASSLGLPLGQPSEETQYF.

V is TRBV4-2 and J is TRBJ2-3; TRBD2 aligns across 7 bases. Trimming removed 1 base from V and 6 bases from J; junction bases left unmatched: 4. CDR1 and CDR2 from the germline V gene are LGHNA and YNFKEQ. CDR3 size: 14 residues. The DNA for the CDR3 is TGTGCCAGCAGCCAAGGCGGGAGTGAGGATACGCAGTATTTT. Its protein product is CASSQGGSEDTQYF.

The J gene is TRBJ1-1, the V gene TRBV4-2; TRBD1 matches at 7 bases. The CDR3 length is 14 residues. CDR1 and CDR2 from the germline V gene are LGHNA and YNFKEQ. The ends lost 7 bases at V and 3 bases at J; junction bases unmatched: 8. The CDR3: CASKKGQGDTEAFF. The CDR3, as DNA: TGTGCCAGCAAAAAGGGGCAGGGGGACACTGAAGCTTTCTTT.

CDR3 bases: TGTGCCAGCAGTCAAAAGGGGAGCACCGGGGAGCTGTTTTTT. It codes for CASSQKGSTGELFF. This chain uses TRBV7-3 with TRBJ2-2; either TRBD1 or TRBD2 may supply D (5 bases each). Germline V lookup: CDR1 SGHTA, CDR2 FQGTGA. Trimming took 6 bases from V and 4 from J, leaving 12 bases between them. CDR3 length equals 14 residues. Filled out from reference TRBV7-3 and TRBJ2-2, the complete variable domain reads GAGVSQTPSNKVTEKGKYVELRCDPISGHTALYWYRQSLGQGPEFLIYFQGTGAADDSGLPNDRFFAVRPEGSVSTLKIQRTERGDSAVYLCASSQKGSTGELFFGEGSRLTVL.

This chain links TRBV7-3 with TRBJ2-1; 9 positions agree with TRBD2. The germline V gene encodes CDR1 SGHTA and CDR2 FQGTGA. The junction had 7 bases not matched to a gene; V was cut back by 5 bases and J by 2 bases. The CDR3 extends over 16 amino acids. The CDR3 DNA is TGTGCCAGCAGCCCGACGACTAGCGGAACCTACAATGAGCAGTTCTTC. Translating it yields CASSPTTSGTYNEQFF.

This chain links TRBV27 with TRBJ2-2; D unclear. The CDR3 is made up of 14 amino acids. V was trimmed by 5 bases and J by 0 bases, leaving 7 bases between them. Germline lookup yields CDR1 MNHEY and CDR2 SMNVEV (reference sequence). CDR3: CASSPPPNTGELFF. As DNA, the CDR3 is TGTGCCAGCAGTCCACCCCCGAACACCGGGGAGCTGTTTTTT.

The chain combines TRBV5-8 with TRBJ1-1; no clear D. The length of the CDR3 is 12 residues. Germline V CDR1 and CDR2: SGHTS, YDEGEE. Trimming took 2 bases from V and 10 from J, leaving 12 bases between them. CDR3 loop: CASSLNRARAFF. The DNA of the CDR3 is TGTGCCAGCAGCTTAAATCGGGCGAGAGCTTTCTTT.

CDR3 DNA sequence: TGTGCCAGCTCACTCCACATAATCGACAGGGGAGGAACCGGGGAGCTGTTTTTT. Translation: CASSLHIIDRGGTGELFF. The chain links TRBV18 to TRBJ2-2, with 8 bases that match TRBD1. V lost 4 bases and J lost 5; bases outside the gene matches: 15. This CDR3 region has 18 residues. Germline values: CDR1 KGHSH, CDR2 LQKENI.

The chain is built from TRBV19 and TRBJ2-1, with a tentative D call TRBD2 (6 bases). This CDR3 region has 15 residues. CDR1 and CDR2 (germline): LNHDA, SQIVND (reference sequence). V lost 9 bases to trimming and J lost 10 bases, with 25 bases between them. This CDR3 reads CASALTRLVPGEQFF. Written as DNA, the CDR3 is TGTGCCAGCGCCTTGACCCGACTAGTCCCTGGGGAGCAGTTCTTC.

A note on this clone: A much larger clone sits a single nucleotide away, making a read error possible. This chain uses TRBV6-6 with TRBJ2-6; unclear D gene. Germline V gene data show CDR1 as MNHNY and CDR2 as SVGAGI (reference sequence). V lost 4 bases and J 0 bases, leaving 4 bases between the germline ends. The CDR3 spans 14 residues. CDR3 nucleotides: TGTGCCAGCAGTTGGGACTCTGGGGCCAACGTCCTGACTTTC. Translating it yields CASSWDSGANVLTF.

The count of this clone is one. The CDR3, as DNA: TGTGCCAGCAGCTGGACAGGTAAAAGCTCTGGGGCCAACGTCCTGACTTTC. Translation gives CASSWTGKSSGANVLTF. The rearrangement links TRBV7-9 to TRBJ2-6; 7 nucleotides agree with TRBD1. CDR3 length: 17 amino acids. J lost 0 bases, V lost 4 bases, and 6 bases had no gene match. CDR1 is SEHNR and CDR2 is FQNEAQ in the germline V gene (reference sequence).

The V call is TRBV11-3, the J call TRBJ2-1, with a tentative D call TRBD2 (6 bases). Trimming cost V 5 bases and J 9 bases, with 11 bases left between them. The V gene's germline CDR1 is SGHNT and CDR2 YENEEA. The CDR3 is 12 amino acids. This CDR3 is CASSARAGEQFF. In DNA, the CDR3 is TGTGCCAGCAGCGCGAGAGCGGGTGAGCAGTTCTTC.

J is TRBJ1-4 and V is TRBV2; D uncertain. The CDR3 totals 13 residues. Germline V CDR1 and CDR2: SNHLY, FYNNEI. The V end was cut by 6 bases, the J end by 4 bases, with 9 bases between. The CDR3 DNA sequence: TGTGCCAGCAGCCAGAGTCATAATGAAAAACTGTTTTTT. This translates into CASSQSHNEKLFF.

The chain recombines TRBV7-9 with TRBJ2-5; D unresolved. With 1 base removed from V and 1 base from J, the gap between germline ends came to 16 bases. Germline CDR1 reads SEHNR; CDR2 reads FQNEAQ (reference sequence). The CDR3 covers 17 residues. CDR3 in amino acids: CASSLGVLWQIQETQYF. CDR3 nucleotide sequence: TGTGCCAGCAGCTTAGGAGTGTTGTGGCAGATCCAAGAGACCCAGTACTTC.

The V gene is TRBV7-2, the J gene TRBJ1-2, with D perhaps TRBD1 (6 bases). Germline CDR1 is SGHTA and CDR2 is FQGNSA. Trimming left V 0 bases short and J 2 bases short, with 7 bases between. There are 14 residues in the CDR3. CDR3 loop: CASSLAGQNYGYTF. In nucleotides, the CDR3 is TGTGCCAGCAGCTTAGCCGGACAGAACTATGGCTACACCTTC.

The chain couples TRBV2 to TRBJ1-2; a weak D match, TRBD1 (6 bases). Germline CDR1 is SNHLY and CDR2 is FYNNEI. The germline V and J ends were trimmed by 4 bases and 8 bases, with 14 bases remaining between them. The CDR3 has 13 residues. Here the CDR3 reads CASSGQGIDGYTF. The CDR3 coding sequence is TGTGCCAGCAGTGGGCAGGGGATAGACGGCTACACCTTC. Filled out from reference TRBV2 and TRBJ1-2, the complete variable domain reads EPEVTQTPSHQVTQMGQEVILRCVPISNHLYFYWYRQILGQKVEFLVSFYNNEISEKSEIFDDQFSVERPDGSNFTLKIRSTKLEDSAMYFCASSGQGIDGYTFGSGTRLTVV.

The chain uses TRBV7-9 and TRBJ2-3; TRBD2 agrees at 10 bases. V lost 3 bases to trimming and J lost 9 bases; unmatched junction nucleotides: 9. This CDR3 spans 15 amino acids. The germline gives CDR1 SEHNR, CDR2 FQNEAQ (reference sequence). The CDR3 bases are TGTGCCAGCAGCTTGAGGCTAGCGGGAGAAGACACGCAGTATTTT. This gives the protein CASSLRLAGEDTQYF.

The chain carries TRBV28 and TRBJ2-7; 7 nucleotides align to TRBD1. Trimming took 2 bases from V and 2 from J; bases not matched to a gene: 18. The CDR3 consists of 19 residues. The germline gives CDR1 MDHEN, CDR2 SYDVKM. The CDR3 nucleotides read TGTGCCAGCAGTTTAAACGGTCCAAGAGGTAGGGACAGACCCTACGAGCAGTACTTC. Protein: CASSLNGPRGRDRPYEQYF.